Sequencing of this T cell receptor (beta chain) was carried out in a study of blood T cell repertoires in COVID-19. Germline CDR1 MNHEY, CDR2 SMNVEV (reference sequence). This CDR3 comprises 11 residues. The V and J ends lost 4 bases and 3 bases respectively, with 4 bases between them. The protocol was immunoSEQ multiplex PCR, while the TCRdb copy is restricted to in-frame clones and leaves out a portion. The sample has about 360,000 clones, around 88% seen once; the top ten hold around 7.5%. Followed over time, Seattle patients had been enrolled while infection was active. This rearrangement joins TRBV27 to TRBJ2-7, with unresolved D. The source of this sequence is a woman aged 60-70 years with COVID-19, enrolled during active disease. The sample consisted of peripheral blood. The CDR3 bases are TGTGCCAGCAGTTCCCGCTACGAGCAGTACTTC. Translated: CASSSRYEQYF.